These T cell receptor beta chains were read from a single sample in a study of blood T cell repertoires in COVID-19. Here immunoSEQ multiplex PCR was the method, and the copy in TCRdb shows in-frame clones only, minus some. The repertoire holds 200,000 to 250,000 clones, 80% to 90% seen once, with about 1.5% in the top ten. Source material: peripheral blood. The receptors were gathered from a man between 18 and 35 years old with active or convalescent COVID-19. The CDR3 runs from the conserved cysteine through the conserved F or W. A D gene is named only where the DNA matches it firmly. Only part of the rows carry a size: once, few, many, or a class if the clone is expanded.

V gene	CDR3 length	J gene	clone size	D gene	CDR3 protein	CDR3 DNA
TRBV6-5	13	TRBJ2-7	-	-	CASRQILALEQYF	TGTGCCAGCAGACAAATCCTGGCTCTCGAGCAGTACTTC
TRBV11-1	16	TRBJ2-1	once	-	CASSVLGSSSYNEQFF	TGTGCCAGCAGCGTCCTTGGTTCTAGCTCCTACAATGAGCAGTTCTTC
TRBV19	16	TRBJ2-3	-	-	CATHDRNSRPTDTQYF	TGTGCCACCCACGACAGGAACTCCCGACCCACAGATACGCAGTATTTT
TRBV28	13	TRBJ2-7	-	TRBD1	CASSPGGWHEQYF	TGTGCCAGCAGCCCAGGGGGTTGGCACGAGCAGTACTTC
TRBV2	16	TRBJ2-5	few	TRBD2	CASNREASGGQETQYF	TGTGCCAGCAACAGGGAGGCTAGCGGGGGCCAAGAGACCCAGTACTTC
TRBV30	15	TRBJ1-6	-	-	CAWSRGRLYNSPLHF	TGTGCCTGGAGTAGGGGCAGACTTTATAATTCACCCCTCCACTTT
TRBV11-3	13	TRBJ2-7	-	-	CASSLGRGYEQYF	TGTGCCAGCAGCTTAGGTAGGGGCTACGAGCAGTACTTC
TRBV6-5	14	TRBJ2-7	-	-	CASSYYDSSYEQYF	TGTGCCAGCAGTTACTACGACAGCTCCTACGAGCAGTACTTC
TRBV11-2	15	TRBJ2-2	-	-	CASRRGLINTGELFF	TGTGCCAGCAGGAGAGGACTGATCAACACCGGGGAGCTGTTTTTT
TRBV27	15	TRBJ1-3	-	-	CASSLSWTAGNTIYF	TGTGCCAGCAGTTTATCCTGGACAGCTGGAAACACCATATATTTT
TRBV5-1	16	TRBJ1-1	-	TRBD1	CASSSDPSGGYTEAFF	TGCGCCAGCAGCTCGGACCCCTCAGGGGGGTACACTGAAGCTTTCTTT
TRBV13	16	TRBJ2-7	-	TRBD2	CASSPGLAGGRDEQYF	TGTGCCAGCAGCCCGGGACTAGCGGGAGGCAGGGACGAGCAGTACTTC
TRBV27	14	TRBJ2-7	-	-	CASSLLVYPYEQYF	TGTGCCAGCAGTTTATTGGTCTACCCCTACGAGCAGTACTTC
TRBV30	19	TRBJ2-2	few	TRBD1	CAWSKETGGLLGNTGELFF	TGTGCCTGGAGTAAGGAGACAGGGGGCTTGTTGGGGAACACCGGGGAGCTGTTTTTT
TRBV6-4	18	TRBJ1-1	-	TRBD1	CASSPAGRGTGEGEGAFF	TGTGCCAGCAGCCCGGCCGGTAGAGGGACAGGGGAAGGCGAAGGAGCTTTCTTT
TRBV4-3	17	TRBJ2-1	-	-	CASSQGAKLGTYNEQFF	TGCGCCAGCAGCCAAGGAGCAAAACTAGGGACCTACAATGAGCAGTTCTTC
TRBV12-3/TRBV12-4	11	TRBJ2-7	-	TRBD1	CASSLTGGQYF	TGTGCCAGCAGCCTGACAGGGGGACAGTACTTC
TRBV3-1/TRBV3-2	15	TRBJ1-5	few	-	CASSQTGRGHQPQHF	TGTGCCAGCAGCCAAACAGGGAGAGGCCATCAGCCCCAGCATTTT
TRBV7-2	15	TRBJ2-5	-	TRBD1	CASSRDRGRVETQYF	TGTGCCAGCAGCCGGGACAGGGGGCGCGTAGAGACCCAGTACTTC
TRBV7-6	15	TRBJ2-7	-	TRBD2	CASSLGLAGSYEQYF	TGTGCCAGCAGCTTAGGACTAGCGGGGTCCTACGAGCAGTACTTC
TRBV20-1	11	TRBJ2-7	-	-	CSAGLGYEQYF	TGCAGTGCTGGACTGGGCTACGAGCAGTACTTC
TRBV5-1	15	TRBJ2-2	-	-	CASRANRETTGELFF	TGCGCCAGCCGAGCCAACAGGGAGACCACCGGGGAGCTGTTTTTT
TRBV4-1	14	TRBJ2-7	-	TRBD2	CASSHPGLGYEQYF	TGCGCCAGCAGCCACCCGGGACTAGGCTACGAGCAGTACTTC
TRBV5-5	16	TRBJ2-2	few	TRBD1	CASSLPMGQGTGELFF	TGTGCCAGCAGCTTGCCAATGGGACAGGGCACCGGGGAGCTGTTTTTT
TRBV5-1	16	TRBJ2-2	-	TRBD2	CASSLDVAGRSGELFF	TGCGCCAGCAGCTTGGATGTAGCGGGAAGGTCGGGGGAGCTGTTTTTT
TRBV2	14	TRBJ2-1	-	-	CASSDHGGRNEQFF	TGTGCCAGCAGTGACCACGGGGGACGCAATGAGCAGTTCTTC
TRBV29-1	15	TRBJ2-1	-	-	CSVEAFVSSYNEQFF	TGCAGCGTTGAGGCATTCGTCAGCTCCTACAATGAGCAGTTCTTC
TRBV7-2	15	TRBJ1-1	-	TRBD1	CASNILGQGWSEAFF	TGTGCCAGCAACATCTTGGGACAGGGGTGGTCTGAAGCTTTCTTT
TRBV6-4	14	TRBJ2-7	-	TRBD2	CASNWEGTAREQYF	TGTGCCAGCAATTGGGAGGGTACCGCCCGCGAGCAGTACTTC
TRBV5-1	17	TRBJ2-3	-	TRBD2	CASSLAPGSGRADTQYF	TGCGCCAGCAGCCTCGCGCCGGGCAGCGGGAGGGCAGATACGCAGTATTTT
TRBV28	17	TRBJ2-1	-	TRBD2	CASSTRGAGASYNEQFF	TGTGCCAGCAGCACGCGGGGAGCGGGGGCTTCCTACAATGAGCAGTTCTTC